The rows below give T cell receptor beta chains drawn from one sample of a study of T cell responses to AZD1222 COVID-19 vaccine. Repertoires were generated with immunoSEQ multiplex PCR, while TCRdb's copy carries only in-frame clones and drops some. Of fewer than 120,000 clones in the sample, nearly 90% were seen once. The specimen was peripheral blood, collected on day 0 of AZD1222 vaccination. The origin of the receptors is an adult in good health. Each CDR3 is given with its conserved first and last residue. D genes are given only for firm matches. The size of a clone is reported for some rows only, either as once, few or many, or as a class for expanded clones.

CDR3 protein: CASSYGLEGSNEQFF; CDR3 DNA: TGTGCCAGCAGCTACGGACTAGAAGGGAGTAATGAGCAGTTCTTC; J gene: TRBJ2-1; CDR3 length: 15; D gene: TRBD2; V gene: TRBV9; clone size: few
CDR3 protein: CASKGDRRYNEQFF; CDR3 DNA: TGTGCCAGCAAGGGGGACAGGAGGTACAATGAGCAGTTCTTC; J gene: TRBJ2-1; CDR3 length: 14; D gene: TRBD1; V gene: TRBV2; clone size: -
CDR3 protein: CASSEALLTTQYF; CDR3 DNA: TGTGCCAGCAGTGAAGCGCTCCTGACAACGCAGTATTTT; J gene: TRBJ2-3; CDR3 length: 13; D gene: -; V gene: TRBV2; clone size: -
CDR3 protein: CASSRTGGRNEQFF; CDR3 DNA: TGTGCCAGCAGCCGAACGGGGGGCCGCAATGAGCAGTTCTTC; J gene: TRBJ2-1; CDR3 length: 14; D gene: -; V gene: TRBV11-2; clone size: -
CDR3 protein: CASAGAPAGELFF; CDR3 DNA: TGTGCCAGCGCAGGGGCGCCGGCCGGGGAGCTGTTTTTT; J gene: TRBJ2-2; CDR3 length: 13; D gene: -; V gene: TRBV19; clone size: -
CDR3 protein: CASSQDRRNTEAFF; CDR3 DNA: TGTGCCAGCAGCCAAGATCGACGGAACACTGAAGCTTTCTTT; J gene: TRBJ1-1; CDR3 length: 14; D gene: -; V gene: TRBV4-2; clone size: once
CDR3 protein: CASSESRDRWGGSAEAFF; CDR3 DNA: TGTGCCAGCAGTGAGTCTCGGGACAGGTGGGGGGGGAGCGCTGAAGCTTTCTTT; J gene: TRBJ1-1; CDR3 length: 18; D gene: TRBD1; V gene: TRBV2; clone size: -
CDR3 protein: CASSLVQGRAFF; CDR3 DNA: TGTGCCAGCAGCTTGGTACAGGGACGGGCTTTCTTT; J gene: TRBJ1-1; CDR3 length: 12; D gene: -; V gene: TRBV5-4; clone size: -
CDR3 protein: CASSFRAQYYGYTF; CDR3 DNA: TGTGCCAGCAGTTTCAGGGCCCAATACTATGGCTACACCTTC; J gene: TRBJ1-2; CDR3 length: 14; D gene: -; V gene: TRBV28; clone size: -
CDR3 protein: CASSLAHSDLKAFF; CDR3 DNA: TGTGCCAGCAGCTTAGCTCATAGCGATTTGAAAGCTTTCTTT; J gene: TRBJ1-1; CDR3 length: 14; D gene: -; V gene: TRBV7-2; clone size: -
CDR3 protein: CASSDWDSQPQHF; CDR3 DNA: TGTGCCAGCAGCGACTGGGACAGTCAGCCCCAGCATTTT; J gene: TRBJ1-5; CDR3 length: 13; D gene: TRBD1; V gene: TRBV7-2; clone size: -
CDR3 protein: CASSLRETGELFF; CDR3 DNA: TGTGCCAGCAGCTTACGAGAGACCGGGGAGCTGTTTTTT; J gene: TRBJ2-2; CDR3 length: 13; D gene: -; V gene: TRBV7-9; clone size: -
CDR3 protein: CASSLRPVGTSGRNTQYF; CDR3 DNA: TGTGCCAGCAGCTTACGCCCGGTGGGGACTAGCGGCAGAAATACGCAGTATTTT; J gene: TRBJ2-3; CDR3 length: 18; D gene: TRBD2; V gene: TRBV11-2; clone size: -
CDR3 protein: CASSQTGLLYEQYF; CDR3 DNA: TGTGCCAGCAGCCAGACAGGGTTACTCTACGAGCAGTACTTC; J gene: TRBJ2-7; CDR3 length: 14; D gene: TRBD1; V gene: TRBV28; clone size: -
CDR3 protein: CASSPGGGGTGELFF; CDR3 DNA: TGTGCCAGCTCACCAGGAGGAGGGGGCACCGGGGAGCTGTTTTTT; J gene: TRBJ2-2; CDR3 length: 15; D gene: -; V gene: TRBV18; clone size: -
CDR3 protein: CASSPWNTEAFF; CDR3 DNA: TGTGCCAGCAGCCCTTGGAACACTGAAGCTTTCTTT; J gene: TRBJ1-1; CDR3 length: 12; D gene: -; V gene: TRBV11-2; clone size: few
CDR3 protein: CASSLAGWMETQYF; CDR3 DNA: TGTGCCAGCAGCTTAGCGGGATGGATGGAGACCCAGTACTTC; J gene: TRBJ2-5; CDR3 length: 14; D gene: -; V gene: TRBV7-2; clone size: -
CDR3 protein: CASSQSRGGYGYTF; CDR3 DNA: TGCGCCAGCAGCCAATCTAGGGGCGGCTATGGCTACACCTTC; J gene: TRBJ1-2; CDR3 length: 14; D gene: -; V gene: TRBV4-3; clone size: -
CDR3 protein: CASSSTGGGRGYTF; CDR3 DNA: TGTGCCAGCAGCTCCACAGGAGGGGGCCGTGGCTACACCTTC; J gene: TRBJ1-2; CDR3 length: 14; D gene: TRBD1; V gene: TRBV9; clone size: -
CDR3 protein: CASSAPGQPQHF; CDR3 DNA: TGTGCCAGCAGTGCTCCGGGCCAGCCCCAGCATTTT; J gene: TRBJ1-5; CDR3 length: 12; D gene: -; V gene: TRBV12-3/TRBV12-4; clone size: few
CDR3 protein: CASSPQGGIANSNTEAFF; CDR3 DNA: TGTGCCAGCAGCCCCCAGGGAGGGATCGCTAACTCGAACACTGAAGCTTTCTTT; J gene: TRBJ1-1; CDR3 length: 18; D gene: -; V gene: TRBV7-2; clone size: -
CDR3 protein: CASGTTPTNEKLFF; CDR3 DNA: TGTGCCAGCGGTACCACCCCCACTAATGAAAAACTGTTTTTT; J gene: TRBJ1-4; CDR3 length: 14; D gene: -; V gene: TRBV28; clone size: -
CDR3 protein: CASSFLAPGELFF; CDR3 DNA: TGTGCCAGCAGTTTCTTAGCCCCCGGGGAGCTGTTTTTT; J gene: TRBJ2-2; CDR3 length: 13; D gene: -; V gene: TRBV6-6; clone size: -
CDR3 protein: CASSFGTGLYEQYF; CDR3 DNA: TGTGCCAGCAGCTTCGGGACAGGCCTCTACGAGCAGTACTTC; J gene: TRBJ2-7; CDR3 length: 14; D gene: TRBD1; V gene: TRBV7-9; clone size: -
CDR3 protein: CASSLGIPGGDEQYF; CDR3 DNA: TGTGCCAGCAGCTTAGGCATTCCGGGGGGCGACGAGCAGTACTTC; J gene: TRBJ2-7; CDR3 length: 15; D gene: -; V gene: TRBV7-3; clone size: -
CDR3 protein: CASRTGGTGELFF; CDR3 DNA: TGTGCCAGTCGGACAGGGGGGACCGGGGAGCTGTTTTTT; J gene: TRBJ2-2; CDR3 length: 13; D gene: TRBD1; V gene: TRBV19; clone size: -
CDR3 protein: CASSDTYNEQFF; CDR3 DNA: TGCGCCAGCAGCGACACCTACAATGAGCAGTTCTTC; J gene: TRBJ2-1; CDR3 length: 12; D gene: -; V gene: TRBV10-1; clone size: -
CDR3 protein: CASSYGQGTVPNYGYTF; CDR3 DNA: TGTGCCAGCAGCTACGGACAGGGGACCGTCCCTAACTATGGCTACACCTTC; J gene: TRBJ1-2; CDR3 length: 17; D gene: TRBD1; V gene: TRBV7-8; clone size: -
CDR3 protein: CASSLIGGGSYNEQFF; CDR3 DNA: TGCGCCAGCAGCTTAATAGGGGGCGGCTCCTACAATGAGCAGTTCTTC; J gene: TRBJ2-1; CDR3 length: 16; D gene: TRBD1; V gene: TRBV4-1; clone size: -
CDR3 protein: CASSSPGLANYNEQFF; CDR3 DNA: TGTGCCAGCAGCTCGCCGGGACTAGCCAATTACAATGAGCAGTTCTTC; J gene: TRBJ2-1; CDR3 length: 16; D gene: TRBD2; V gene: TRBV7-2; clone size: once
CDR3 protein: CASIVGGRTEAFF; CDR3 DNA: TGTGCCAGCATCGTGGGGGGCCGCACTGAAGCTTTCTTT; J gene: TRBJ1-1; CDR3 length: 13; D gene: -; V gene: TRBV28; clone size: once
CDR3 protein: CASSSDRDTDTQYF; CDR3 DNA: TGTGCCAGCAGCTCCGACAGGGACACAGATACGCAGTATTTT; J gene: TRBJ2-3; CDR3 length: 14; D gene: TRBD1; V gene: TRBV7-9; clone size: -
CDR3 protein: CASSQVAGGYNEQFF; CDR3 DNA: TGTGCCAGCAGCCAGGTAGCGGGGGGTTACAATGAGCAGTTCTTC; J gene: TRBJ2-1; CDR3 length: 15; D gene: TRBD2; V gene: TRBV4-2; clone size: -
CDR3 protein: CASSPERVRNTEAFF; CDR3 DNA: TGTGCCAGCAGCCCCGAGCGAGTTCGGAACACTGAAGCTTTCTTT; J gene: TRBJ1-1; CDR3 length: 15; D gene: -; V gene: TRBV3-1/TRBV3-2; clone size: -
CDR3 protein: CASSSPGRGRSNEKLFF; CDR3 DNA: TGTGCCAGCAGTTCTCCGGGGCGAGGGCGGTCTAATGAAAAACTGTTTTTT; J gene: TRBJ1-4; CDR3 length: 17; D gene: -; V gene: TRBV28; clone size: -
CDR3 protein: CATSRDPPYNEQFF; CDR3 DNA: TGTGCCACCAGCAGAGATCCCCCCTACAATGAGCAGTTCTTC; J gene: TRBJ2-1; CDR3 length: 14; D gene: -; V gene: TRBV15; clone size: -
CDR3 protein: CASSEQGDSGANVLTF; CDR3 DNA: TGTGCCAGCAGTGAACAGGGGGACTCTGGGGCCAACGTCCTGACTTTC; J gene: TRBJ2-6; CDR3 length: 16; D gene: TRBD1; V gene: TRBV2; clone size: -
CDR3 protein: CASSEGTARSPLHF; CDR3 DNA: TGTGCCAGCAGTGAAGGGACAGCTCGTTCACCCCTCCACTTT; J gene: TRBJ1-6; CDR3 length: 14; D gene: -; V gene: TRBV6-1; clone size: -
CDR3 protein: CASSSSGGHHSYEQYF; CDR3 DNA: TGTGCCAGCAGCTCATCCGGGGGACACCACTCCTACGAGCAGTACTTC; J gene: TRBJ2-7; CDR3 length: 16; D gene: -; V gene: TRBV7-9; clone size: few
CDR3 protein: CASSDFSRTSGEQFF; CDR3 DNA: TGCGCCAGCAGTGACTTTTCCAGGACTAGCGGGGAGCAGTTCTTC; J gene: TRBJ2-1; CDR3 length: 15; D gene: TRBD2; V gene: TRBV10-1; clone size: -
CDR3 protein: CASSEPGEKGYGYTF; CDR3 DNA: TGTGCCAGCAGCGAACCGGGGGAAAAGGGCTATGGCTACACCTTC; J gene: TRBJ1-2; CDR3 length: 15; D gene: -; V gene: TRBV28; clone size: -
CDR3 protein: CASSRPDRRTEAFF; CDR3 DNA: TGTGCCAGCAGCCGACCAGACAGAAGGACTGAAGCTTTCTTT; J gene: TRBJ1-1; CDR3 length: 14; D gene: -; V gene: TRBV5-4; clone size: -
CDR3 protein: CASSPAGLGQETQYF; CDR3 DNA: TGTGCCAGCTCACCGGCAGGGCTGGGGCAAGAGACCCAGTACTTC; J gene: TRBJ2-5; CDR3 length: 15; D gene: -; V gene: TRBV18; clone size: few
CDR3 protein: CARGRELFF; CDR3 DNA: TGTGCCAGGGGCAGGGAGCTGTTTTTT; J gene: TRBJ2-2; CDR3 length: 9; D gene: -; V gene: TRBV21-1; clone size: -
CDR3 protein: CAVGGQSNQPQHF; CDR3 DNA: TGTGCCGTCGGGGGACAGAGCAATCAGCCCCAGCATTTT; J gene: TRBJ1-5; CDR3 length: 13; D gene: TRBD1; V gene: TRBV24-1; clone size: once
CDR3 protein: CASSLQGNYNSPLHF; CDR3 DNA: TGTGCCAGCAGCCTACAGGGGAACTATAATTCACCCCTCCACTTT; J gene: TRBJ1-6; CDR3 length: 15; D gene: TRBD1; V gene: TRBV5-4; clone size: -